This TCR beta chain stems from a study of beta chain features in type 1 diabetes. For the study at large: Regarding age, gender and cell yields, patients proved similar to healthy donors.

This clone was picked up a small number of times. The antigen remains unidentified. Findings and caveats of the study: For Type 1 diabetes patients, all four CD4+ subsets carried TCRB CDR3s that were moderately but significantly shorter.

Reverse transcription of all isolated RNA meant that expressed TCRB transcripts were sequenced. Profiling relied on immunoSEQ multiplex PCR, and the TCRdb table lists in-frame clones only, not all of them. The data hold tens of thousands of clones, with more than 45% observed a single time. The receptor comes from a man aged 18 to 29 with type 1 diabetes. The sample consisted of stem cell memory CD4+ T cells from blood.

CDR3 coding DNA: TGTGCCAGCTCACCTGATCTGAGCTCCTACAATGAGCAGTTCTTC. Translation: CASSPDLSSYNEQFF. This chain connects TRBV18 to TRBJ2-1; no reliable D call. Deletions cut 3 bases from V and 0 bases from J, with 9 bases between. From germline, CDR1 is KGHSH and CDR2 LQKENI. The CDR3 length is 15 residues.